This T cell receptor (beta chain) was obtained from a study of cytomegalovirus exposure and HLA in healthy donors. The overall study: In a later analysis, the 120 or so validation repertoires were reported to have used the same platform as the 600 to 700 first-cohort repertoires.

V was trimmed by 3 bases and J by 1 base, leaving 8 bases between them. Germline V gives CDR1 SGHTA, CDR2 FQGTGA. The CDR3 has 14 residues. Points on this clone: Its antigen remains unidentified.

Using immunoSEQ multiplex PCR, the repertoire was profiled, and TCRdb retains in-frame clones only, with some absent. The sample contains 200,000 to 250,000 clones, roughly 80% of which appear only once. Study-wide results and caveats: As confirmed in vitro, a few CMV-associated chains were specific for CMV antigens. With high specificity and sensitivity, the classifier reportedly diagnosed cytomegalovirus status. Whilst most TCR sequences proved rare, a subset of public TCRs occurred across many donors.

This clonotype originated in a young woman in good health and CMV-seronegative. The V gene is TRBV7-3, the J gene TRBJ2-3; a possible D gene is TRBD2 (5 bases). The material sequenced was PBMCs. The DNA for the CDR3 is TGTGCCAGCAGCTTGGCGGAGGGCACAGATACGCAGTATTTT. As protein: CASSLAEGTDTQYF.